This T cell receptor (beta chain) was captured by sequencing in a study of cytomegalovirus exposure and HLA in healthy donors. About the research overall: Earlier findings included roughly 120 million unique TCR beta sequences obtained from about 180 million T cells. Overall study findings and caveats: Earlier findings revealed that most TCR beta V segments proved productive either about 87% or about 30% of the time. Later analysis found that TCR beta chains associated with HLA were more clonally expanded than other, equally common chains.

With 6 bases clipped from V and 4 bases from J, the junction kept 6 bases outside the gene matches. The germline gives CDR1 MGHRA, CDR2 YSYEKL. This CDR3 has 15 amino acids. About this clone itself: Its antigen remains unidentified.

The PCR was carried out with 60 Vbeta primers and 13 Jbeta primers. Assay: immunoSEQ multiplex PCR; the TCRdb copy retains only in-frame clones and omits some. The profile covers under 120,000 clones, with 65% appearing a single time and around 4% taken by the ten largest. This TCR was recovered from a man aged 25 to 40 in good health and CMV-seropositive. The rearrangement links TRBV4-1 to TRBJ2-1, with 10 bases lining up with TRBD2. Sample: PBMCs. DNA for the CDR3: TGCGCCAGCAGGAACCTAGCGGGGGCGTACAATGAGCAGTTCTTC. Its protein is CASRNLAGAYNEQFF.